This T cell receptor beta chain derives from a study of T cell responses to AZD1222 COVID-19 vaccine. As regards this clone: No antigen is known for it.

The CDR3 runs to 17 residues. Germline CDR1 SEHNR, CDR2 FQNEAQ (reference sequence). After removal of 4 bases from V and 2 bases from J, the junction contained 7 bases not matched to a gene. Clones were sequenced by immunoSEQ multiplex PCR, and TCRdb holds only the in-frame ones, with some missing. The sample has tens of thousands of clones, about 87% seen once. General study findings and limits: Nearly half of spike-specific TCRs reportedly target unmutated variant regions.

The TCR originated in an adult who received the AZD1222 COVID-19 vaccine. This material consisted of peripheral blood, taken 28 days after the second AZD1222 dose. The rearrangement joins TRBV7-9 to TRBJ2-1; 11 bases agree with TRBD2. The CDR3 region is CASSSASGRSTYNEQFF. The DNA of the CDR3 is TGTGCCAGCAGCTCCGCTAGCGGGAGGTCAACCTACAATGAGCAGTTCTTC.